This TCR beta chain was obtained from a study of blood T cell repertoires in COVID-19. About the study: Donors in the United States, Italy and Spain gave samples during acute or convalescent COVID-19.

Germline V gene data show CDR1 as ENHRY and CDR2 as SYGVKD. The CDR3 loop spans 13 amino acids. Trimming took off 6 bases at V and 4 bases at J, with 10 bases between the two ends. Study processing details: Cell counts per sample came from amplifying reference gene primers. Some clones are missing from TCRdb's copy, which holds only in-frame ones; the method was immunoSEQ multiplex PCR. V and J calls and clone size are as listed in that table; D and trimming were resolved from the DNA. The profile shows 200,000 to 250,000 clones, about 89% of them singletons. The V call is TRBV10-3, the J call TRBJ1-3, with D possibly matching TRBD1 (6 bases). Sequencing input: peripheral blood. The TCR comes from a man aged 55 to 69 who had recovered from COVID-19. The CDR3 nucleotides are TGTGCCATCAGCTCTGACAGGGGAAACACCATATATTTT. Its protein is CAISSDRGNTIYF.